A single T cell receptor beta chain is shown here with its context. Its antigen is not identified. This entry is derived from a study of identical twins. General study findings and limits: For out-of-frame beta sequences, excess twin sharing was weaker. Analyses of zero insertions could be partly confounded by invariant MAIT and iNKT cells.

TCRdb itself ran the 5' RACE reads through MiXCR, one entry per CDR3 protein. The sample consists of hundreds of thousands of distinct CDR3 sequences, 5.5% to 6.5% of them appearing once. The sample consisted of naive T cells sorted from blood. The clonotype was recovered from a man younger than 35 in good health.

CDR3 DNA: TGTGCCAGCAGCAGGCCGGGTCCCTCCTACGAGCAGTACTTC. Translation: CASSRPGPSYEQYF. This chain links TRBV14 with TRBJ2-7; D is undetermined. Between the trimmed V and J ends, which lost 5 bases and 0 bases, there was a span of 11 bases. Per germline, CDR1 SGHDN and CDR2 FVKESK. The CDR3 runs to 14 residues.